Many counts were recorded for the clone carrying this TCR beta chain. Its target is unknown. Amplification yielded TCR beta CDR3 regions, with RNA transcripts as the source. Using the HTBI primer set, a first-round RT-PCR was run on the TCR CDR3. Each CDR3 protein gets one entry after TCRdb re-called the multiplex PCR reads with MiXCR. The table shows 690,000 or so distinct CDR3 sequences, with approximately 19% occurring only once. Patients between 18 and 65 years old had hyperthyroidism, newly diagnosed and lasting under 2 months. From more than 9.5 ml of fresh peripheral blood, PBMCs were isolated. This sample was taken from a study of T cells in Graves' hyperthyroidism and ophthalmopathy. The overall study: Specimen type is peripheral blood, collected at initial diagnosis prior to any treatment. Overall study findings and caveats: Ophthalmopathy and stable hyperthyroidism were told apart by a 13 V-J model.

This CDR3 comprises 14 residues. Germline lookup yields CDR1 DFQATT and CDR2 SNEGSKA (reference sequence). V dropped 3 bases and J dropped 1 base, with 12 bases sitting between them. The TCR originated in a woman aged 45-60 years with Graves' hyperthyroidism that later progressed to Graves' ophthalmopathy. The chain links TRBV20-1 to TRBJ2-5; D is perhaps TRBD1 (5 bases). Sequenced input: blood. The CDR3 spells CSASRREGQETQYF. The DNA for the CDR3 is TGCAGTGCTAGTCGCAGGGAAGGCCAAGAGACCCAGTACTTC.